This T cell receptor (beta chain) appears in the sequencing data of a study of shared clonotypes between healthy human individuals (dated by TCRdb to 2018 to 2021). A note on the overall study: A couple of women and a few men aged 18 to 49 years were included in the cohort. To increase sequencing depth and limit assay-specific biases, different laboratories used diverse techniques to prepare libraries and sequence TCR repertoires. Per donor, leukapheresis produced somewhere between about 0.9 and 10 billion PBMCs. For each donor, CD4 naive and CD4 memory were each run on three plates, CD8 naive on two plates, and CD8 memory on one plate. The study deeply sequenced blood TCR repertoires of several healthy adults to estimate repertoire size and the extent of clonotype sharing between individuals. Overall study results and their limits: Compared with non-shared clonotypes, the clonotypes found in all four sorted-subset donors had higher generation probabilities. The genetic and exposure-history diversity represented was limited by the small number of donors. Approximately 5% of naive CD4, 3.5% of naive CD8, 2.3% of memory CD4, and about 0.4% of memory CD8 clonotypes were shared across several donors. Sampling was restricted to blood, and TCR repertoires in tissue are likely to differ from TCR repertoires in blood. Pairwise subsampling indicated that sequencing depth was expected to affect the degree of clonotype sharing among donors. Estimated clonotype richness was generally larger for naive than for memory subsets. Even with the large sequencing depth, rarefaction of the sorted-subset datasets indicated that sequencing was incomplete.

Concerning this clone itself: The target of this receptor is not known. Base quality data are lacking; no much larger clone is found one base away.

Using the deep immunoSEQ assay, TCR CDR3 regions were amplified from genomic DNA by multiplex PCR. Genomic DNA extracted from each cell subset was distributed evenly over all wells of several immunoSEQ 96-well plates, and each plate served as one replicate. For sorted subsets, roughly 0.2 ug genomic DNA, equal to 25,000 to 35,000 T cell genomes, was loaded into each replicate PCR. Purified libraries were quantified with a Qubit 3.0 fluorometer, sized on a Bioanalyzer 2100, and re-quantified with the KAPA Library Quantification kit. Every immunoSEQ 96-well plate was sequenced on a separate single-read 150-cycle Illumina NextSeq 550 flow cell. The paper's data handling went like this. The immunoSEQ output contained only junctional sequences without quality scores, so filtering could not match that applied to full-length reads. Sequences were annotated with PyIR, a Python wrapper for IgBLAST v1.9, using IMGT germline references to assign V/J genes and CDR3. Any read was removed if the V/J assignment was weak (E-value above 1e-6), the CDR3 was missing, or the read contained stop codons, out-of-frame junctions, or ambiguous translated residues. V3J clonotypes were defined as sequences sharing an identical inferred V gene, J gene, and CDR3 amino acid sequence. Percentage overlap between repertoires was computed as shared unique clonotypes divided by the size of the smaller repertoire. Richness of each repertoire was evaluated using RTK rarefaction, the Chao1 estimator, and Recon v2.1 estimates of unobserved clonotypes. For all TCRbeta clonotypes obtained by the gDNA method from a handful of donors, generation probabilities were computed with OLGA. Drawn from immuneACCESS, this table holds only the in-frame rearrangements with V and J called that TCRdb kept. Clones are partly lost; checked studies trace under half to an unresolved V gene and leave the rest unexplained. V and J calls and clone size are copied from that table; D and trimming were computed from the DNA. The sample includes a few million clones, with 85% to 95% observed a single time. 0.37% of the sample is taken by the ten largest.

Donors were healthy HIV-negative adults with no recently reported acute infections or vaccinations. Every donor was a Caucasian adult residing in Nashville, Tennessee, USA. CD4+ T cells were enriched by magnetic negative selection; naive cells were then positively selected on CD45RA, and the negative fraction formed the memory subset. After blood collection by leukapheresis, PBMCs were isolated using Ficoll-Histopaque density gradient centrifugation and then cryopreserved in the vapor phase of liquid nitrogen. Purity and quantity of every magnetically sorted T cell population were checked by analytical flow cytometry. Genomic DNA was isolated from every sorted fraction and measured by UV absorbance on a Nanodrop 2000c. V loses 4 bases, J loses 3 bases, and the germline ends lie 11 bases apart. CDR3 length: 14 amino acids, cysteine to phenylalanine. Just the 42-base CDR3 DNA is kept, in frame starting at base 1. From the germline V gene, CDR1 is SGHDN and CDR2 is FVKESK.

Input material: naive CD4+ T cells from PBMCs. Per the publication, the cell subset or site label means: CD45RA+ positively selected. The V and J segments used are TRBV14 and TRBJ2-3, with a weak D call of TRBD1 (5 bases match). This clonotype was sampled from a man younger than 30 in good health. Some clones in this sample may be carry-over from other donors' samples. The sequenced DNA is TGTGCCAGCAGCCTGGGGCCCGGGACAGATACGCAGTATTTT. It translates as CASSLGPGTDTQYF. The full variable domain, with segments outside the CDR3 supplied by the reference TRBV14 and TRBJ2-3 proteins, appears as EAGVTQFPSHSVIEKGQTVTLRCDPISGHDNLYWYRRVMGKEIKFLLHFVKESKQDESGMPNNRFLAERTGGTYSTLKVQPAELEDSGVYFCASSLGPGTDTQYFGPGTRLTVL.